The following is a T cell receptor (beta chain) sequence with its context. The source of the sample is a study of human T cells and chemical hapten exposure. Study-wide background: Doses of diphenylcyclopropenone went to the patients' scalps weekly throughout the roughly 24-week study.

V shed 4 bases and J 2 bases; nucleotides not matched to a gene: 10. The CDR3 spans 16 residues. Germline CDR1 reads SEHNR; CDR2 reads FQNEAQ (reference sequence). The sample's time point: patch test 2, 6 weeks after DPC sensitization. Stated treatment: therapeutic diphenylcyclopropenone sensitization with weekly scalp DPC. TCRdb re-analysed the RACE reads in MiXCR, keeping a single row per CDR3 protein. The sample comprises just over 350,000 distinct CDR3 sequences, around 6% of which are singletons, and around 5.8% rests with the top ten. The clonotype comes from a woman younger than 30 with alopecia areata. Some clones in this sample may be carry-over from other donors' samples. The chain recombines TRBV7-9 with TRBJ2-7, with 8 positions matching TRBD1. Sequencing was performed on whole blood, taken in connection with sensitization to the hapten diphenylcyclopropenone (DPC). For the CDR3, the DNA is TGTGCCAGCAGCTCGTCGACAGGGGCCAATCCCTACGAGCAGTACTTC. Encoded protein: CASSSSTGANPYEQYF.